These T cell receptor beta chains were read from a single sample in a study of tumor-infiltrating lymphocytes in primary liver carcinoma. TCRdb re-analysed the multiplex PCR reads in MiXCR, keeping a single row per CDR3 protein. The data show about 92,000 distinct CDR3 sequences, around 68% seen once. Sequenced: tumor-adjacent normal liver tissue. The origin of the receptors is a man aged 40-49 years with primary liver carcinoma and hepatitis B virus infection. Both conserved end residues are part of each CDR3. Each record gives: V gene, D gene, clone size, J gene, CDR3 protein, CDR3 DNA. A D gene is named only where the DNA matches it firmly. Clone size is shown for a subset of rows, as once, few, many or a class of expanded clone.

V: TRBV11-2; D: NA; size: many; J: TRBJ2-7; CDR3: CASSFRLAEEQYF; DNA: TGTGCCAGCAGCTTTCGGCTAGCCGAGGAGCAGTACTTC
V: TRBV24-1; D: NA; size: NA; J: TRBJ2-1; CDR3: CATSGWMDEQFF; DNA: TGTGCCACCAGCGGCTGGATGGATGAGCAGTTCTTC
V: TRBV12-3/TRBV12-4; D: NA; size: many; J: TRBJ2-7; CDR3: CASSTPEIHEQYF; DNA: TGTGCCAGCAGTACGCCCGAGATCCACGAGCAGTACTTC
V: TRBV29-1; D: NA; size: NA; J: TRBJ2-7; CDR3: CSGGESYKQCF; DNA: TGCAGCGGCGGGGAGTCCTACAAGCAGTGCTTC
V: TRBV10-2; D: NA; size: NA; J: TRBJ2-3; CDR3: CASSKVRVADTQYF; DNA: TGTGCCAGCAGCAAGGTCAGGGTGGCAGATACGCAGTATTTT
V: TRBV29-1; D: TRBD2; size: NA; J: TRBJ2-7; CDR3: CGVLGGSSYEEYF; DNA: TGCGGCGTTCTGGGGGGGAGCTCCTACGAGGAGTACTTC
V: TRBV28; D: NA; size: few; J: TRBJ2-1; CDR3: CAIAGFRRNEQFF; DNA: TGTGCCATCGCGGGATTTCGACGCAATGAGCAGTTCTTC
V: TRBV29-1; D: NA; size: many; J: TRBJ1-1; CDR3: CSVLKGTNTEAFF; DNA: TGCAGCGTTTTAAAGGGTACGAACACTGAAGCTTTCTTT
V: TRBV5-4; D: NA; size: NA; J: TRBJ2-2; CDR3: CASSSPGGTGELFF; DNA: TGTGCCAGCAGCTCCCCTGGGGGGACCGGGGAGCTGTTTTTT
V: TRBV5-4; D: NA; size: NA; J: TRBJ2-3; CDR3: CVSSLEGPADTQYF; DNA: TGTGTCAGCAGCTTGGAGGGACCAGCAGATACGCAGTATTTT
V: TRBV5-1; D: NA; size: NA; J: TRBJ2-1; CDR3: CASSLALRNEQFF; DNA: TGCGCCAGCAGCTTGGCCTTGCGGAATGAGCAGTTCTTC
V: TRBV6-5; D: TRBD1; size: medium-sized; J: TRBJ2-7; CDR3: CATTRELRGTYEQYF; DNA: TGTGCCACCACAAGGGAACTCAGGGGGACCTACGAGCAGTACTTC
V: TRBV29-1; D: TRBD2; size: many; J: TRBJ2-5; CDR3: CSVEGLAGIETQYF; DNA: TGCAGCGTTGAGGGACTAGCGGGGATCGAGACCCAGTACTTC
V: TRBV11-1; D: TRBD2; size: NA; J: TRBJ2-3; CDR3: CANSLLDGGVADTQYF; DNA: TGTGCCAACAGCCTCCTTGACGGGGGGGTTGCAGATACGCAGTATTTT
V: TRBV11-2; D: NA; size: NA; J: TRBJ2-1; CDR3: CASSLEGVHNERFF; DNA: TGTGCCAGCAGCTTAGAAGGGGTCCACAATGAGCGGTTCTTC
V: TRBV10-3; D: NA; size: NA; J: TRBJ2-4; CDR3: CATSEPTKNIQYF; DNA: TGTGCCACCAGTGAGCCAACTAAAAACATTCAGTATTTC
V: TRBV4-2; D: NA; size: few; J: TRBJ1-2; CDR3: CASSQADRGLDGHTF; DNA: TGTGCCAGCAGCCAGGCTGACCGTGGGCTAGATGGCCACACCTTC
V: TRBV29-1; D: NA; size: many; J: TRBJ2-1; CDR3: CSVFRDFNEQFF; DNA: TGCAGCGTTTTTCGGGACTTCAATGAGCAGTTCTTC
V: TRBV11-1; D: TRBD2; size: NA; J: TRBJ2-1; CDR3: CTSSKAGNRDEQFF; DNA: TGTACCAGCAGCAAAGCGGGAAATAGGGATGAGCAGTTCTTC
V: TRBV29-1; D: NA; size: NA; J: TRBJ2-3; CDR3: CSVDYKGSGTGTQYF; DNA: TGCAGCGTGGATTATAAGGGGTCTGGCACGGGTACGCAGTACTTT
V: TRBV11-2; D: NA; size: NA; J: TRBJ2-3; CDR3: CASLKRSSTDTQYF; DNA: TGTGCCTCACTGAAGCGGAGCAGCACAGATACTCAGTATTTT
V: TRBV29-1; D: TRBD2; size: NA; J: TRBJ2-2; CDR3: CSGGNTGKLFF; DNA: TGTTCCGGGGGGAACACCGGGAAGCTGTTTTTT
V: TRBV6-5; D: NA; size: NA; J: TRBJ1-1; CDR3: CASRDTGRVNTEAFF; DNA: TGTGCCAGCAGAGACACAGGGAGAGTGAACACTGAAGCTTTCTTT
V: TRBV6-1; D: NA; size: once; J: TRBJ1-1; CDR3: CASSELSRGHEALF; DNA: TGTGCCAGCAGTGAATTGAGCAGGGGACATGAAGCTCTCTTT
V: TRBV29-1; D: TRBD1; size: NA; J: TRBJ2-7; CDR3: CSVESAGGRYEKYF; DNA: TGCAGCGTTGAATCAGCAGGGGGCAGGTACGAGAAGTACTTC
V: TRBV11-3; D: NA; size: NA; J: TRBJ2-1; CDR3: CASSVGLSNELFF; DNA: TGTGCCAGCAGCGTAGGACTCTCAAATGAGCTGTTCTTC
V: TRBV6-2/TRBV6-3; D: NA; size: many; J: TRBJ2-1; CDR3: CAGCLAARRARSSYNEQFF; DNA: TGTGCCGGATGTTTAGCTGCGCGACGGGCGAGGAGCTCCTACAATGAGCAGTTCTTC
V: TRBV4-2; D: NA; size: NA; J: TRBJ2-7; CDR3: CASSQAGSPRWSSEQYF; DNA: TGTGCCAGCAGCCAAGCAGGTTCCCCCAGGTGGTCTAGCGAGCAGTACTTC
V: TRBV11-1; D: NA; size: NA; J: TRBJ2-5; CDR3: CTSSSQLTGGETQYF; DNA: TGTACCAGCAGCTCACAGTTGACAGGAGGGGAGACCCAGTACTTC
V: TRBV10-3; D: NA; size: many; J: TRBJ1-6; CDR3: CAISDGGPAGSPLHF; DNA: TGTGCCATCAGTGATGGAGGACCTGCGGGTTCACCCCTCCACTTT
V: TRBV29-1; D: TRBD1; size: NA; J: TRBJ2-7; CDR3: CSASQGAVSEQYF; DNA: TGTAGCGCCAGCCAGGGGGCGGTGTCCGAGCAGTACTTC
V: TRBV10-2; D: NA; size: NA; J: TRBJ1-2; CDR3: CTSSRLLDYGYTF; DNA: TGCACCAGCAGCAGGCTTCTGGACTATGGCTACACCTTC
V: TRBV12-3/TRBV12-4; D: NA; size: NA; J: TRBJ2-7; CDR3: CASRPTREQEQYF; DNA: TGTGCCAGTAGGCCCACGAGGGAGCAAGAGCAGTACTTC
V: TRBV4-1; D: TRBD1; size: NA; J: TRBJ2-1; CDR3: CASSHISGQGDEQFF; DNA: TGCGCCAGCAGCCATATCTCCGGTCAGGGGGATGAGCAGTTCTTC
V: TRBV6-5; D: TRBD1; size: NA; J: TRBJ2-6; CDR3: CTSSLRTGMKAGANVLAF; DNA: TGTACCAGCAGTCTTCGGACAGGGATGAAGGCTGGGGCCAACGTCCTGGCTTTC
V: TRBV11-2; D: NA; size: NA; J: TRBJ2-2; CDR3: CANSPWTGGGELFF; DNA: TGCGCCAACAGCCCCTGGACGGGCGGCGGGGAGCTGTTTTTT
V: TRBV6-1; D: NA; size: NA; J: TRBJ2-1; CDR3: CASSLGPYNEQLF; DNA: TGTGCCAGCAGTCTGGGGCCCTACAATGAGCAGCTCTTC
V: TRBV7-9; D: TRBD2; size: few; J: TRBJ2-7; CDR3: CASSLVGLGDEQYF; DNA: TGTGCCAGCAGCTTAGTGGGACTAGGGGACGAGCAGTACTTC
V: TRBV5-5; D: TRBD2; size: NA; J: TRBJ2-3; CDR3: CASSLAGLAGTIDTQYF; DNA: TGTGCCAGCAGCTTGGCGGGACTAGCGGGGACCATAGATACACAGTATTTT
V: TRBV6-5; D: NA; size: many; J: TRBJ1-6; CDR3: CASSSSHYSPLHF; DNA: TGTGCCAGCAGTTCCTCCCACTATTCACCCCTCCACTTT
V: TRBV6-5; D: TRBD1; size: many; J: TRBJ1-5; CDR3: CASRGQYGQPQHF; DNA: TGTGCCAGCAGGGGACAGTATGGGCAGCCCCAGCATTTT
V: TRBV29-1; D: NA; size: many; J: TRBJ2-6; CDR3: CSVGNREGPGANVLTF; DNA: TGCAGCGTTGGGAACAGGGAAGGGCCTGGGGCCAACGTCCTGACTTTC